The source of this TCR beta chain is a study of response to subunit inactivated influenza vaccine. General study points: Authors suggested each seasonal flu vaccination may recruit only limited numbers of new T cells.

CDR3 length: 16 residues. CDR1 is MGHRA and CDR2 is YSYEKL in the germline V gene. TCRdb redid the calling of the RT-PCR reads with MiXCR, one entry per CDR3 protein. Seen here are about 570,000 distinct CDR3 sequences, over 9% observed once, and the top ten hold 11%. A word on this clonotype: Its specificity is unknown. The junction departs from germline at one end; a sequencing error may be responsible.

The data also belong to a second study, concerning T cells expressing NK-cell markers. That report adds: As the method of synthesis, 5'RACE template switching with UMIs yielded TCR beta cDNA. Within the sequenced cohort of eight donors, seven exhibited HCMV seropositivity and one was seronegative. T cells sorted in several experiments were restricted to alpha-beta TCR T cells by an anti-gamma-delta TCR antibody.

This sample comprised PBMCs from blood, obtained on the day of vaccination. This TCR was recovered from a man in his fifties who received an inactivated influenza vaccine. The chain links TRBV4-1 to TRBJ2-2, with D possibly being TRBD1 (6 bases). The DNA for the CDR3 is TGCGCCAACAGCCAATTTGGGACATTGAACACCGGGGAGCTGTTTTTT. It yields the protein CANSQFGTLNTGELFF.